The present T cell receptor (beta chain) was sequenced within a study of blood T cell repertoires in COVID-19. Germline V lookup: CDR1 MRHNA, CDR2 SNTAGT. V was cut by 0 bases and J by 0 bases, with 15 bases left in between. This CDR3 spans 19 amino acids. TCRdb keeps only in-frame clones here, not all; method: immunoSEQ multiplex PCR. The repertoire holds approximately 210,000 clones, approximately 90% seen once, with more than 0.95% in the top ten. The clonotype originates from a man aged 25 to 45 with acute or convalescent COVID-19. The chain is built from TRBV6-4 and TRBJ1-6; D unclear. Sequencing used peripheral blood. The CDR3 is CASSDSIEAPSSYNSPLHF. Written as DNA, the CDR3 is TGTGCCAGCAGTGACTCCATCGAGGCGCCGAGCTCCTATAATTCACCCCTCCACTTT.